This is a list of T cell receptor beta chains from one sample in a study of blood T cell repertoires in COVID-19. The assay was immunoSEQ multiplex PCR, and TCRdb's table has in-frame clones only and misses some. The sample holds roughly 18,000 clones, about 88% seen once. The material sequenced was peripheral blood. The source is a middle-aged man with active COVID-19. The CDR3 runs from the conserved cysteine through the conserved F or W. A D gene is named only where the DNA matches it firmly. For some rows the clone size is stated as once, few or many, or as a class when expanded; others skip it.

clone_size,d_call,v_call,j_call,cdr3_aa,cdr3_nt
.,TRBD2,TRBV6-5,TRBJ2-7,CASSYSAGGPYEQYF,TGTGCCAGCAGTTACTCCGCGGGAGGGCCCTACGAGCAGTACTTC
.,TRBD1,TRBV4-1,TRBJ1-3,CASSQDPYRGSSGNTIYF,TGCGCCAGCAGCCAAGATCCTTACAGGGGGTCCTCTGGAAACACCATATATTTT
.,.,TRBV4-1,TRBJ1-2,CASSQVGGGRGNGYTF,TGCGCCAGCAGCCAAGTAGGCGGAGGGCGAGGAAATGGCTACACCTTC
.,TRBD1,TRBV13,TRBJ2-7,CASSSGTGLYEQYF,TGTGCCAGCAGCTCCGGGACAGGGTTGTACGAGCAGTACTTC
.,TRBD1,TRBV19,TRBJ1-1,CASSLRTGGKAEAFF,TGTGCCAGTAGTTTGAGGACAGGGGGGAAAGCTGAAGCTTTCTTT
.,TRBD1,TRBV2,TRBJ2-7,CASGDRTYEQYF,TGTGCCAGCGGGGACAGGACCTACGAGCAGTACTTC
.,.,TRBV29-1,TRBJ1-5,CSVASYSNQPQHF,TGCAGCGTTGCCAGTTATAGCAATCAGCCCCAGCATTTT
.,.,TRBV21-1,TRBJ2-7,CASSKGEGLGYEQYF,TGTGCCAGTAGCAAAGGGGAGGGTCTGGGCTACGAGCAGTACTTC
.,TRBD2,TRBV6-8,TRBJ2-7,CASSSGLAGPLDEQYF,TGTGCCAGCAGTTCTGGACTAGCGGGACCTCTCGACGAGCAGTACTTC
once,TRBD1,TRBV9,TRBJ1-3,CASSGNRGGNTIYF,TGTGCCAGCAGTGGGAACAGGGGTGGAAACACCATATATTTT
.,TRBD1,TRBV5-5,TRBJ2-2,CASSSGQGATGELFF,TGTGCCAGCAGCTCGGGACAGGGGGCTACCGGGGAGCTGTTTTTT
.,TRBD1,TRBV19,TRBJ1-5,CASSTRTGQQPQHF,TGTGCCAGTAGTACACGGACAGGACAACAGCCCCAGCATTTT
.,.,TRBV1,TRBJ2-4,CTSSQTKIRGQGTKEAKNIQYF,TGCACCAGCAGCCAAACTAAGATAAGGGGACAGGGCACAAAGGAGGCCAAAAACATTCAGTACTTC
.,TRBD2,TRBV19,TRBJ2-1,CASSTQGAGAYNEQFF,TGTGCCAGTAGTACCCAAGGGGCGGGAGCTTACAATGAGCAGTTCTTC
.,.,TRBV2,TRBJ1-4,CASSERSRDNEKLFF,TGTGCCAGCAGTGAACGATCCAGGGATAATGAAAAACTGTTTTTT
.,.,TRBV12-3/TRBV12-4,TRBJ2-7,CASSQGGIGQYF,TGTGCCAGCAGCCAGGGTGGGATCGGGCAGTACTTC
.,TRBD1,TRBV29-1,TRBJ1-1,CSADRGRETEAFF,TGCAGCGCAGACAGGGGGCGAGAGACTGAAGCTTTCTTT
.,.,TRBV7-2,TRBJ2-2,CASSMGPNTGELFF,TGTGCCAGCAGCATGGGCCCTAACACCGGGGAGCTGTTTTTT
.,TRBD2,TRBV5-1,TRBJ2-3,CASTTAGGSGTDTQYF,TGCGCCAGTACGACAGCGGGAGGGAGTGGCACAGATACGCAGTATTTT
medium-sized,.,TRBV27,TRBJ2-7,CASSLRDTYYEQYF,TGTGCCAGCAGTTTAAGGGACACTTACTACGAGCAGTACTTC
.,.,TRBV5-4,TRBJ1-3,CASSLTGTSGNTIYF,TGTGCCAGCAGTCTAACAGGGACCTCTGGAAACACCATATATTTT
.,.,TRBV6-5,TRBJ1-6,CASMNVAPLHF,TGTGCCAGCATGAACGTAGCGCCCCTCCACTTT
.,TRBD2,TRBV29-1,TRBJ2-1,CSVDGLAVLYNEQFF,TGCAGCGTCGATGGACTAGCGGTTTTGTACAATGAGCAGTTCTTC
few,TRBD1,TRBV27,TRBJ2-1,CASSLSPGTVHNEQFF,TGTGCCAGCAGTTTATCCCCCGGGACAGTTCACAATGAGCAGTTCTTC
.,TRBD2,TRBV6-2/TRBV6-3,TRBJ2-3,CASSYGAKGVAGDTDTQYF,TGTGCCAGCAGTTACGGGGCAAAGGGGGTAGCGGGAGACACAGATACGCAGTATTTT
.,TRBD1,TRBV5-4,TRBJ2-7,CASSLGQGTVYEQYF,TGTGCCAGCAGCTTGGGACAGGGGACTGTCTACGAGCAGTACTTC
.,.,TRBV6-5,TRBJ1-2,CASSYEGFYGYTF,TGTGCCAGCAGTTACGAGGGATTCTATGGCTACACCTTC
.,TRBD1,TRBV4-3,TRBJ1-5,CASSQGTGQGSNQPQHF,TGCGCCAGCAGCCAAGGTACGGGACAGGGTAGCAATCAGCCCCAGCATTTT
few,TRBD1,TRBV6-2/TRBV6-3,TRBJ1-1,CASSLTGGYGTEAFF,TGTGCCAGCAGTCTTACAGGGGGCTATGGGACTGAAGCTTTCTTT
.,TRBD2,TRBV19,TRBJ2-7,CASSSSGGGEQYF,TGTGCCAGTAGTTCCAGCGGGGGTGGGGAGCAGTACTTC
.,TRBD1,TRBV5-1,TRBJ1-5,CASSLAGGGQPQHF,TGCGCCAGCAGCTTGGCAGGGGGCGGGCAGCCCCAGCATTTT
.,.,TRBV24-1,TRBJ1-2,CATSAPIRVANYGYTF,TGTGCCACCAGTGCCCCCATCAGGGTAGCTAACTATGGCTACACCTTC
.,.,TRBV19,TRBJ2-2,CASRPGYNTGELFF,TGTGCCAGCCGGCCCGGGTATAACACCGGGGAGCTGTTTTTT
.,TRBD1,TRBV6-5,TRBJ2-7,CASSYSRDRAYEQYF,TGTGCCAGCAGTTACTCGCGGGACAGGGCCTACGAGCAGTACTTC
.,.,TRBV20-1,TRBJ1-4,CSASPNLGGEKLFF,TGCAGTGCTAGTCCTAACCTGGGGGGTGAAAAACTGTTTTTT
.,TRBD1,TRBV10-3,TRBJ2-7,CAISRDRDLSEQYF,TGTGCCATCAGCCGGGACAGGGATTTGAGCGAGCAGTACTTC
once,.,TRBV11-3,TRBJ2-3,CASSLDRSDTQYF,TGTGCCAGCAGCTTAGACCGGTCAGATACGCAGTATTTT
few,.,TRBV18,TRBJ2-3,CASSLDRSTDTQYF,TGTGCCAGCTCACTCGACAGGTCGACAGATACGCAGTATTTT
.,.,TRBV4-1,TRBJ2-7,CASSHPPPQTYEQYF,TGCGCCAGCAGCCACCCACCCCCCCAGACTTACGAGCAGTACTTC
once,TRBD2,TRBV7-2,TRBJ2-1,CASSLTSGRASNEQFF,TGTGCCAGCAGCTTGACTAGCGGGAGGGCCTCGAATGAGCAGTTCTTC
.,TRBD1,TRBV19,TRBJ1-2,CASSASGTDANYGYTF,TGTGCCAGTAGTGCATCCGGGACAGACGCTAACTATGGCTACACCTTC
.,TRBD2,TRBV4-3,TRBJ2-1,CASSHILAGYEQFF,TGCGCCAGCAGCCACATCCTAGCGGGGTATGAGCAGTTCTTC
.,TRBD2,TRBV10-2,TRBJ2-7,CASRLAGSNYEQYF,TGCGCCAGCCGACTAGCGGGTAGTAACTACGAGCAGTACTTC
.,TRBD2,TRBV5-4,TRBJ2-7,CASSLTSGRAAEQYF,TGTGCCAGCAGCTTGACTAGCGGGAGGGCCGCCGAGCAGTACTTC
.,TRBD1,TRBV6-6,TRBJ2-7,CASSLRDSNYEQYF,TGTGCCAGCAGCCTAAGGGACAGTAACTACGAGCAGTACTTC
.,TRBD2,TRBV18,TRBJ2-3,CASSPPSGGPVTQYF,TGTGCCAGCTCACCACCTAGCGGGGGCCCTGTTACGCAGTATTTT
.,.,TRBV9,TRBJ1-1,CASSAPGLNTEAFF,TGTGCCAGCAGCGCCCCGGGTCTTAACACTGAAGCTTTCTTT
.,TRBD2,TRBV29-1,TRBJ2-1,CSVENGGRSYNEQFF,TGCAGCGTTGAGAATGGCGGGAGATCCTACAATGAGCAGTTCTTC
.,TRBD1,TRBV7-9,TRBJ1-2,CASSFGQDFGYTF,TGTGCCAGCAGCTTTGGACAGGATTTCGGCTACACCTTC
few,TRBD1,TRBV12-5,TRBJ2-7,CASGSRSLWDRVSYEQYF,TGTGCTAGTGGTTCCAGGTCGTTATGGGACAGGGTTTCCTACGAGCAGTACTTC
.,.,TRBV7-9,TRBJ2-4,CASSWDGAKLAKNIQYF,TGTGCCAGCAGCTGGGATGGGGCAAAACTAGCCAAAAACATTCAGTACTTC
few,.,TRBV6-5,TRBJ1-5,CASRNADRVDQPQHF,TGTGCCAGCAGGAACGCGGACAGAGTTGATCAGCCCCAGCATTTT
.,.,TRBV12-5,TRBJ2-7,CASGLTKSGTYYYEQYF,TGTGCTAGTGGTTTAACGAAGTCCGGGACATACTACTACGAGCAGTACTTC
.,TRBD1,TRBV5-1,TRBJ2-5,CASSLRGLVRVSETQYF,TGCGCCAGCAGCTTGAGGGGGCTAGTCCGTGTTTCAGAGACCCAGTACTTC
.,TRBD1,TRBV6-5,TRBJ1-6,CASSYSKGQGYSPLHF,TGTGCCAGCAGTTACTCTAAGGGACAGGGCTATTCACCCCTCCACTTT